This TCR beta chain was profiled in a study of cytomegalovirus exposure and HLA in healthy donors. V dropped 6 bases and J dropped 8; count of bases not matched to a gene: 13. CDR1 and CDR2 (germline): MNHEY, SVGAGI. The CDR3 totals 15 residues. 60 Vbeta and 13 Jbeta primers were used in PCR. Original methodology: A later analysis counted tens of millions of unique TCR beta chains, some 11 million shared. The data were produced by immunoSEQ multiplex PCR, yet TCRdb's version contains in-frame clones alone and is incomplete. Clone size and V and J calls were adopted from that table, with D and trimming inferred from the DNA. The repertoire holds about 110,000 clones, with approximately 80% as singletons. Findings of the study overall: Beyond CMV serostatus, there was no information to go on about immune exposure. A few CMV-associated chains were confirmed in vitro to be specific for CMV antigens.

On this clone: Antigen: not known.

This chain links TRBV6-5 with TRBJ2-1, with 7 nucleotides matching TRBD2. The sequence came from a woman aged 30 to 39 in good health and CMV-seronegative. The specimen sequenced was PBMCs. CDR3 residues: CASRTGLVIFHEQFF. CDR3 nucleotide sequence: TGTGCCAGCAGGACCGGACTAGTTATTTTCCATGAGCAGTTCTTC.